The rows below give T cell receptor beta chains drawn from one sample of a study of cytomegalovirus exposure and HLA in healthy donors. Sequenced by immunoSEQ multiplex PCR; TCRdb stores in-frame clones only, minus some. The repertoire consists of 150,000 to 200,000 clones, with roughly four fifths occurring once and the leading ten covering around 3.6%. Sequencing input: PBMCs. The source of these receptors is a man in his forties in good health and CMV-seropositive. CDR3s include the opening cysteine and the closing phenylalanine or tryptophan. D genes are given only for firm matches. Where a row states a size, it is once, few, many or the class of an expanded clone; other rows omit it.

V: TRBV7-9; D: TRBD1; size: .; J: TRBJ1-2; CDR3: CATPEGGLGSWSGYTF; DNA: TGTGCCACTCCGGAAGGGGGCCTTGGCTCCTGGTCTGGCTACACCTTC
V: TRBV11-2; D: .; size: .; J: TRBJ2-3; CDR3: CASSLGQTQYF; DNA: TGTGCCAGCAGCTTAGGGCAGACGCAGTATTTT
V: TRBV10-1; D: .; size: .; J: TRBJ2-7; CDR3: CAGSDRQGGEQYF; DNA: TGCGCCGGCAGTGATAGGCAGGGCGGCGAGCAGTACTTC
V: TRBV5-4; D: .; size: .; J: TRBJ2-7; CDR3: CASSLAGRRVEQYF; DNA: TGTGCCAGCAGCTTGGCGGGAAGGCGGGTTGAGCAGTACTTC
V: TRBV7-9; D: TRBD1; size: .; J: TRBJ2-7; CDR3: CASSHLTTSYRGQYF; DNA: TGTGCCAGCAGCCACCTAACGACCAGCTACAGGGGGCAGTACTTC
V: TRBV10-2; D: TRBD1; size: .; J: TRBJ1-6; CDR3: CASLLWGQGAGRTPLHF; DNA: TGCGCCAGTCTTCTCTGGGGGCAGGGGGCGGGCAGAACACCCCTCCACTTT
V: TRBV7-7; D: .; size: once; J: TRBJ2-3; CDR3: CASSLNPTPGADTQYF; DNA: TGTGCCAGCAGCTTAAACCCGACCCCAGGGGCAGATACGCAGTATTTT
V: TRBV6-4; D: TRBD2; size: .; J: TRBJ2-7; CDR3: CASSDGGLAFGLQSYEQYF; DNA: TGTGCCAGCAGTGACGGGGGACTAGCTTTCGGACTTCAATCCTACGAGCAGTACTTC
V: TRBV6-4; D: .; size: once; J: TRBJ1-1; CDR3: CASSTQVNTEAFF; DNA: TGTGCCAGCAGTACCCAGGTGAACACTGAAGCTTTCTTT
V: TRBV7-2; D: TRBD2; size: .; J: TRBJ2-3; CDR3: CASSLAITSGGRLDTQYF; DNA: TGTGCCAGCAGCTTAGCTATAACGAGCGGGGGGCGATTAGATACGCAGTATTTT
V: TRBV28; D: TRBD1; size: .; J: TRBJ2-3; CDR3: CASSPPPGQGIPDTQYF; DNA: TGTGCCAGCAGTCCCCCCCCGGGACAGGGGATCCCAGATACGCAGTATTTT
V: TRBV25-1; D: TRBD2; size: .; J: TRBJ2-7; CDR3: CASSVGGSYEQYF; DNA: TGTGCCAGCAGTGTCGGGGGGTCCTACGAGCAGTACTTC
V: TRBV18; D: TRBD2; size: .; J: TRBJ2-7; CDR3: CASSRGGPNYEQYF; DNA: TGTGCCAGCTCACGGGGGGGACCGAACTACGAGCAGTACTTC
V: TRBV27; D: .; size: .; J: TRBJ1-2; CDR3: CASSAGVDGYTF; DNA: TGTGCCAGCAGTGCAGGGGTTGATGGCTACACCTTC
V: TRBV9; D: .; size: .; J: TRBJ2-5; CDR3: CASSGQALQETQYF; DNA: TGTGCCAGCAGCGGCCAGGCCCTTCAAGAGACCCAGTACTTC
V: TRBV14; D: TRBD1; size: once; J: TRBJ1-3; CDR3: CASSQAGTGSGNTIYF; DNA: TGTGCCAGCAGCCAGGCAGGGACAGGCTCTGGAAACACCATATATTTT
V: TRBV5-1; D: TRBD1; size: .; J: TRBJ1-2; CDR3: CASSPSTGGGYGYTF; DNA: TGCGCCAGCAGCCCCTCCACAGGGGGGGGCTATGGCTACACCTTC
V: TRBV7-3; D: TRBD2; size: .; J: TRBJ2-1; CDR3: CASSLTGLANYNEQFF; DNA: TGTGCCAGCAGCTTAACGGGACTAGCGAATTACAATGAGCAGTTCTTC
V: TRBV18; D: TRBD1; size: .; J: TRBJ2-5; CDR3: CASSPPTGRETQYF; DNA: TGTGCCAGCTCACCACCGACAGGGAGAGAGACCCAGTACTTC
V: TRBV9; D: .; size: once; J: TRBJ2-6; CDR3: CASSVDPGGGTGANVLTF; DNA: TGTGCCAGCAGCGTAGACCCTGGGGGGGGCACTGGGGCCAACGTCCTGACTTTC
V: TRBV6-4; D: TRBD2; size: .; J: TRBJ2-3; CDR3: CASSDFSGTSGKGTDTQYF; DNA: TGTGCCAGCAGTGACTTTTCCGGGACTAGCGGGAAAGGCACAGATACGCAGTATTTT
V: TRBV11-2; D: TRBD2; size: once; J: TRBJ2-1; CDR3: CASSPRTSGELYNEQFF; DNA: TGTGCCAGCAGCCCCAGGACTAGCGGGGAGCTATACAATGAGCAGTTCTTC
V: TRBV25-1; D: .; size: .; J: TRBJ1-2; CDR3: CASTPSEAGNYGYTF; DNA: TGTGCCAGCACCCCTTCTGAGGCTGGAAACTATGGCTACACCTTC
V: TRBV4-1; D: .; size: .; J: TRBJ2-5; CDR3: CASSPSPRDQETQYF; DNA: TGCGCCAGCAGTCCAAGTCCCAGGGACCAAGAGACCCAGTACTTC
V: TRBV27; D: TRBD1; size: .; J: TRBJ2-7; CDR3: CASSQAGTGVSYEQYF; DNA: TGTGCCAGCAGTCAAGCCGGGACAGGGGTTTCGTACGAGCAGTACTTC
V: TRBV5-1; D: TRBD1; size: .; J: TRBJ2-1; CDR3: CASSPALTGTGVDEQFF; DNA: TGCGCCAGCAGCCCCGCCCTCACCGGGACAGGGGTTGATGAGCAGTTCTTC
V: TRBV9; D: .; size: .; J: TRBJ2-2; CDR3: CASSAREVPGELFF; DNA: TGTGCCAGCAGCGCCAGGGAGGTTCCCGGGGAGCTGTTTTTT
V: TRBV28; D: TRBD2; size: .; J: TRBJ2-7; CDR3: CASSPLGLAEISYEQYF; DNA: TGTGCCAGCAGCCCCCTGGGACTAGCGGAGATCTCCTACGAGCAGTACTTC
V: TRBV18; D: TRBD1; size: .; J: TRBJ1-3; CDR3: CASSPSGQESGNTIYF; DNA: TGTGCCAGCTCACCCTCGGGACAGGAGTCTGGAAACACCATATATTTT
V: TRBV18; D: .; size: .; J: TRBJ2-7; CDR3: CASSPTKLAKTYEQYF; DNA: TGTGCCAGCTCCCCCACCAAACTAGCCAAAACCTACGAGCAGTACTTC
V: TRBV6-5; D: TRBD1; size: .; J: TRBJ1-2; CDR3: CASSGTGAGYTF; DNA: TGTGCCAGCAGTGGGACAGGGGCTGGCTACACCTTC
V: TRBV7-3; D: .; size: .; J: TRBJ1-1; CDR3: CASSLTGAGMNTEAFF; DNA: TGTGCCAGCAGCTTAACAGGGGCAGGCATGAACACTGAAGCTTTCTTT
V: TRBV28; D: .; size: .; J: TRBJ2-7; CDR3: CASSLWWTTGGTLSYEQYF; DNA: TGTGCCAGCAGTTTATGGTGGACGACGGGCGGGACCCTCTCCTACGAGCAGTACTTC
V: TRBV19; D: TRBD1; size: .; J: TRBJ1-2; CDR3: CASSIVQGSGGNTF; DNA: TGTGCCAGTAGTATTGTACAGGGGTCTGGCGGGAACACCTTC
V: TRBV4-2; D: TRBD2; size: .; J: TRBJ2-3; CDR3: CASSQPPGLAGNPTSTDTQYF; DNA: TGTGCCAGCAGCCAGCCACCGGGACTAGCGGGAAATCCCACTAGCACAGATACGCAGTATTTT
V: TRBV10-2; D: TRBD1; size: few; J: TRBJ2-7; CDR3: CASRSSGTVYEQYF; DNA: TGCGCCAGCAGGTCCTCCGGGACAGTCTACGAGCAGTACTTC
V: TRBV7-6; D: .; size: once; J: TRBJ2-5; CDR3: CASSLGGSPVETQYF; DNA: TGTGCCAGCAGCTTAGGAGGGTCCCCTGTGGAGACCCAGTACTTC
V: TRBV6-5; D: TRBD1; size: .; J: TRBJ1-2; CDR3: CASRFDRERGYTF; DNA: TGTGCCAGCAGATTCGACAGGGAGAGGGGCTACACCTTC
V: TRBV7-6; D: TRBD1; size: .; J: TRBJ1-3; CDR3: CASSTGTGPGNTIYF; DNA: TGTGCCAGCAGCACAGGGACAGGTCCTGGAAACACCATATATTTT
V: TRBV15; D: TRBD2; size: .; J: TRBJ2-2; CDR3: CATSSGLAGVSAVAGELFF; DNA: TGTGCCACCAGCAGCGGACTAGCGGGAGTTTCAGCGGTCGCCGGGGAGCTGTTTTTT
V: TRBV10-3; D: TRBD2; size: .; J: TRBJ2-7; CDR3: CAISRTSGPGEQYF; DNA: TGTGCCATCAGTCGTACTAGCGGCCCTGGCGAGCAGTACTTC
V: TRBV28; D: .; size: few; J: TRBJ2-3; CDR3: CASSRTRSLGYF; DNA: TGTGCCAGCAGTCGCACGCGGTCTCTGGGGTATTTT
V: TRBV27; D: .; size: .; J: TRBJ2-7; CDR3: CASTKKGARYEQYF; DNA: TGTGCCAGCACCAAGAAAGGGGCTAGATACGAGCAGTACTTC
V: TRBV7-2; D: .; size: .; J: TRBJ2-5; CDR3: CASSLLWGEAQYF; DNA: TGTGCCAGCAGCCTTCTATGGGGAGAGGCCCAGTACTTC
V: TRBV27; D: .; size: .; J: TRBJ1-5; CDR3: CASSPGHSNQPQHF; DNA: TGTGCCAGCAGCCCGGGACATAGCAATCAGCCCCAGCATTTT
V: TRBV10-3; D: .; size: .; J: TRBJ2-3; CDR3: CATLTSGDTQYF; DNA: TGTGCCACTCTCACTTCGGGGGATACGCAGTATTTT
V: TRBV29-1; D: .; size: .; J: TRBJ2-1; CDR3: CSVVRAYGGDNEQFF; DNA: TGCAGCGTTGTGCGAGCCTACGGGGGTGACAATGAGCAGTTCTTC
V: TRBV7-9; D: .; size: .; J: TRBJ2-3; CDR3: CASSLSGDTQYF; DNA: TGTGCCAGCAGCTTGTCCGGAGATACGCAGTATTTT
V: TRBV6-1; D: .; size: .; J: TRBJ2-5; CDR3: CASSLPSGEETQYF; DNA: TGTGCCAGCAGTTTACCCTCAGGGGAAGAGACCCAGTACTTC
V: TRBV15; D: TRBD1; size: .; J: TRBJ2-1; CDR3: CATSRDTGQYNEQFF; DNA: TGTGCCACCAGCAGAGATACGGGACAGTACAATGAGCAGTTCTTC
V: TRBV10-3; D: .; size: .; J: TRBJ2-5; CDR3: CAISESTAGFPALETQYF; DNA: TGTGCCATCAGTGAGTCGACTGCGGGGTTTCCAGCTCTGGAGACCCAGTACTTC
V: TRBV2; D: .; size: .; J: TRBJ1-6; CDR3: CAGAGSFNSPLHF; DNA: TGTGCCGGGGCCGGGAGCTTCAATTCACCCCTCCACTTT
V: TRBV6-6; D: .; size: .; J: TRBJ1-1; CDR3: CASSYGAGDMNTEAFF; DNA: TGTGCCAGCAGTTACGGCGCGGGGGACATGAACACTGAAGCTTTCTTT